This entry is about one TCR beta chain. Its antigen remains unidentified. This sample is drawn from a study of T cell repertoires in ileal Crohn's disease. The overall study: About half of patients got postoperative therapy: around 10 thiopurines, under 20 anti-TNF. General study results and limits: Every patient over 26.8% clonality showed endoscopic recurrence.

The time point is: neoterminal ileum biopsy at postoperative endoscopy, about 6 months after surgery. Per sample, around 0.55 micrograms of biopsy DNA were TCRB immunosequenced. Assay used: immunoSEQ multiplex PCR; TCRdb lists only in-frame clones, some missing. The table lists over 15,000 clones, around 70% of them singletons. The sample taken for sequencing was ileal tissue. The TCR was taken from an adult with Crohn's disease.

The DNA of the CDR3 is TGTGCCAGCCTCCCAGGTCGTGGGTCCTACGAGCAGTACTTC. This encodes CASLPGRGSYEQYF. V usage is TRBV2 and J usage is TRBJ2-7; D call uncertain. V lost 8 bases to trimming and J lost 1 base, with 15 bases between them. CDR3 length: 14 residues. The germline gives CDR1 SNHLY, CDR2 FYNNEI.